The following is a T cell receptor beta chain sequence with its context. This sample was included in a study of T cells after yellow fever vaccination. This CDR3 comprises 12 residues. V lost 7 bases and J 4 bases, leaving 11 bases between the germline ends. Germline CDR1 is SQVTM and CDR2 is ANQGSEA. TCRdb recomputed calls from the 5' RACE reads with MiXCR, one row per CDR3 protein. The sample lists hundreds of thousands of distinct CDR3 sequences, approximately 13% occurring once. This TCR came from a man under 40 who received the YFV17D yellow fever vaccine. The rearrangement joins TRBV29-1 to TRBJ2-1, with D perhaps matching TRBD2 (5 bases). The sequencing here drew on PBMCs, taken on the day of the yellow fever booster vaccination. The CDR3 DNA sequence: TGCAGCGCTTTAAGCGGATACAATGAGCAGTTCTTC. Protein sequence: CSALSGYNEQFF.